The following is a TCR beta chain sequence with its context. What it binds is unknown. Measured with immunoSEQ multiplex PCR; TCRdb has only the in-frame clones, and not every one. The data show about 44,000 clones, with approximately 80% seen just once and roughly 1.1% held by the top ten. Per the germline V gene, CDR1 is KGHSH and CDR2 is LQKENI. V lost 3 bases and J lost 4; bases outside the gene matches: 5. The CDR3 is 16 amino acids. This record belongs to a study of memory CD4+ T cells and cytomegalovirus serostatus. Study at large: Donors were healthy Belgian adults, under 10 CMV seropositive and about two dozen seronegative.

Single viable CD3+CD4+CD8-CD45RO+ cells were sorted as the memory CD4+ T cells. CMV serostatus came from serum IgG against pp150, pp28, p38, p52. General observations from the study: CD4+ memory repertoires contained about 40% of the roughly 150 reported CMV TCRbeta sequences. A US-trained random forest predicted CMV serostatus with median AUC roughly 0.9.

The sequenced sample was memory CD4+ T cells from blood. The chain has TRBV18 and TRBJ2-3; 12 bases are a match to TRBD1. This clonotype was sampled from an adult in good health and CMV-seronegative. The CDR3 loop is CASSPQGQGASDTQYF. Here the CDR3 DNA reads TGTGCCAGCTCACCCCAGGGACAGGGGGCTTCAGATACGCAGTATTTT.